Described below is a single T cell receptor beta chain sequence and its context. These data belong to a study of blood T cell repertoires in COVID-19. Study-level information: The analysed material was cDNA or gDNA that came from T cells, B-cell-depleted T cells, or PBMCs.

Clones were read by immunoSEQ multiplex PCR, and TCRdb kept only the in-frame ones, dropping some. The sample lists approximately 250,000 clones, about 91% occurring once. V dropped 2 bases and J dropped 6; count of bases not matched to a gene: 8. The CDR3 has 16 amino acids. Germline loops: CDR1 SGHDN, CDR2 FVKESK. The sample was PBMCs or T cells enriched from blood (not recorded which). The origin of this receptor is a woman aged 40 to 55 with acute COVID-19. The chain has TRBV14 and TRBJ1-4, with 8 bases identical to TRBD1. CDR3 protein: CASSQRTGWDDEKLFF. The CDR3 DNA reads as TGTGCCAGCAGCCAACGGACAGGGTGGGACGATGAAAAACTGTTTTTT.